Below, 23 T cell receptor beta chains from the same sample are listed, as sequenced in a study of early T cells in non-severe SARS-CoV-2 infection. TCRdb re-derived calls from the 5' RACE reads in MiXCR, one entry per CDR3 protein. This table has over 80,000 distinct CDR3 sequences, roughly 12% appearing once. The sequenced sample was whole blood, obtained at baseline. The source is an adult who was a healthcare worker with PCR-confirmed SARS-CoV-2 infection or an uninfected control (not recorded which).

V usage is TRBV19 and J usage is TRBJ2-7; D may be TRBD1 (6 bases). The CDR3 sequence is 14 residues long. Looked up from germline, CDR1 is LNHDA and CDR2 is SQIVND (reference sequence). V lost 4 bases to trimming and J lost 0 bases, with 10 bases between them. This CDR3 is CASSRVQGSYEQYF. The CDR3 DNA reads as TGTGCCAGTAGTAGAGTACAGGGCTCCTACGAGCAGTACTTC.

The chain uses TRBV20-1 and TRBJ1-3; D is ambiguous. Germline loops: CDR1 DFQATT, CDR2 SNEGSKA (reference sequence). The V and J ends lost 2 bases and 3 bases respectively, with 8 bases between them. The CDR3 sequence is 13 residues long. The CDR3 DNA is TGCAGTGCTAGATATCTCCTTGGAAACACCATATATTTT. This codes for CSARYLLGNTIYF.

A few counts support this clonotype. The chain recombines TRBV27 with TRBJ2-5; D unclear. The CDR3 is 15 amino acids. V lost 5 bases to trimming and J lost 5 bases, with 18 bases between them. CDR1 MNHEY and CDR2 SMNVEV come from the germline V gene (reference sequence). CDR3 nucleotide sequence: TGTGCCAGCAGTCGTCCCCTGCTCCAGGAGGAGACCCAGTACTTC. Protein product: CASSRPLLQEETQYF.

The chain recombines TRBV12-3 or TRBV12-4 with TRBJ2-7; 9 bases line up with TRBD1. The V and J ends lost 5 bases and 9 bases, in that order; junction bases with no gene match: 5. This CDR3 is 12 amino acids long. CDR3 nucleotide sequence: TGTGCCAGCAGTCGGGACAGGGCAGGGCAGTACTTC. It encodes CASSRDRAGQYF.

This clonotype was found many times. In DNA form, the CDR3 reads TGTGCCAGCAGCTGGCCGCCGGGATATGAGCAGTTCTTC. Encoded protein: CASSWPPGYEQFF. The V and J genes are TRBV11-3 and TRBJ2-1, with D perhaps matching TRBD2 (5 bases). Per germline, CDR1 SGHNT and CDR2 YENEEA. The CDR3 consists of 13 residues. V lost 4 bases, J lost 8 bases, and 12 bases lay in between.

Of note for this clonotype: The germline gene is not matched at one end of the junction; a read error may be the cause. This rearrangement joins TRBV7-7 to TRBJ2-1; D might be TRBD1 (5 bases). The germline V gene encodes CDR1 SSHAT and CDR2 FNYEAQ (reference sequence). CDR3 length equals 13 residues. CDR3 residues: CASSRTHYNEQFF. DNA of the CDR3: TGTGCTAGCAGCAGGACACACTACAATGAGCAGTTCTTC.

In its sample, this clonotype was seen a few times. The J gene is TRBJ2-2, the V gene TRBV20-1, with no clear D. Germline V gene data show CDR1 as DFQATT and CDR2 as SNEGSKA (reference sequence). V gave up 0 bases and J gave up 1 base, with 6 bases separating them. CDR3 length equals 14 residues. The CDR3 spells CSARDWGNTGELFF. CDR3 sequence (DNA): TGCAGTGCTAGAGATTGGGGGAACACCGGGGAGCTGTTTTTT.

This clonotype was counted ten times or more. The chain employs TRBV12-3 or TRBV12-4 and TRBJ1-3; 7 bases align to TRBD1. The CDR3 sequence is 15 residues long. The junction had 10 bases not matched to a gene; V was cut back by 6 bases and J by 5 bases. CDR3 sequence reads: CASSTNVGQRNTIYF. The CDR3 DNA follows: TGTGCCAGCAGCACAAATGTGGGACAGAGAAACACCATATATTTT.

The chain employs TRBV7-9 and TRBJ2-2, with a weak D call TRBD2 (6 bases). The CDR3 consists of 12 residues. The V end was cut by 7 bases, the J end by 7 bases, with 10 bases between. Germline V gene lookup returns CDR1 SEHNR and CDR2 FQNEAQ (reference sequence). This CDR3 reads CASTPGVGELFF. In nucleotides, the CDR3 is TGTGCCAGCACCCCGGGGGTCGGGGAGCTGTTTTTT.

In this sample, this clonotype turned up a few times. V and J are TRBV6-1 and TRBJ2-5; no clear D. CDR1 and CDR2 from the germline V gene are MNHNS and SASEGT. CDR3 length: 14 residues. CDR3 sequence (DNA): TGTAGATGGGGTTTCCCATCGTACCAAGAGACCCAGTACTTC. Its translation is CRWGFPSYQETQYF.

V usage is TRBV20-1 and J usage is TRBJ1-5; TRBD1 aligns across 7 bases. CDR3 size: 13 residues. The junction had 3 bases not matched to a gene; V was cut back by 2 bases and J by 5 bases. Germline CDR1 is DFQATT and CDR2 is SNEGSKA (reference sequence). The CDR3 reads CSARQGVDQPQHF. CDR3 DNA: TGCAGTGCTAGACAGGGGGTGGATCAGCCCCAGCATTTT.

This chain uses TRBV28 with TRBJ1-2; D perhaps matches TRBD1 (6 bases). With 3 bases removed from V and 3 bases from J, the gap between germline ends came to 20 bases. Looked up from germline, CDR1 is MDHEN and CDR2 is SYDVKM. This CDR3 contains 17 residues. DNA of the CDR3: TGTGCCAGCAGTTTTCAAACAGGGAAGGGGGGTCACTATGGCTACACCTTC. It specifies CASSFQTGKGGHYGYTF.

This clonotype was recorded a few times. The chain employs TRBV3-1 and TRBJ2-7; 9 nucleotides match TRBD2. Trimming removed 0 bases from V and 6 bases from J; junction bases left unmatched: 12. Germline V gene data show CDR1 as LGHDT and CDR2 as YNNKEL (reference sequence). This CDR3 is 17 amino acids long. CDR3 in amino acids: CASSQDTFRGTSSEQYF. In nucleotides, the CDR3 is TGTGCCAGCAGCCAAGATACCTTTAGAGGGACTAGCTCCGAGCAGTACTTC.

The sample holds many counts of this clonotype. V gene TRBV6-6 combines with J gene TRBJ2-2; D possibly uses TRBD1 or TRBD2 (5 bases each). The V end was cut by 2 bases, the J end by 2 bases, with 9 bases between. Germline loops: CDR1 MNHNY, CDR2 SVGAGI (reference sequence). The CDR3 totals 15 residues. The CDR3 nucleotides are TGTGCCAGCAGTTACGGGACCGCTAACACCGGGGAGCTGTTTTTT. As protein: CASSYGTANTGELFF.

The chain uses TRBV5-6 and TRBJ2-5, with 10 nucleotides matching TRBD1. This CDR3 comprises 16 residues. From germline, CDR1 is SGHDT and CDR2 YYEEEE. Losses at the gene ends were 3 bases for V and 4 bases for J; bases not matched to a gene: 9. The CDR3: CASSSLEGTGAETQYF. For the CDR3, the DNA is TGTGCCAGCAGCTCCCTCGAGGGGACAGGGGCAGAGACCCAGTACTTC.

CDR3 sequence (DNA): TGCACCAGCAGCCGCGGGGTTGGGGGCAGGGCCCTAACAGGGGCCAAAACTGAAGCTTTCTTT. Its translation is CTSSRGVGGRALTGAKTEAFF. The rearrangement links TRBV1 to TRBJ1-1. TRBV1 is annotated as a pseudogene. CDR3 size: 21 residues.

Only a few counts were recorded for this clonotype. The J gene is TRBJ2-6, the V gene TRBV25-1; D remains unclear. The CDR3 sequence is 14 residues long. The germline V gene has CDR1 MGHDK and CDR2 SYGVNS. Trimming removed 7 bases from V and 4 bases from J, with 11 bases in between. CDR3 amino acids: CASTTGSGANVLTF. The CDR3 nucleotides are TGTGCCAGCACAACGGGTTCAGGGGCCAACGTCCTGACTTTC.

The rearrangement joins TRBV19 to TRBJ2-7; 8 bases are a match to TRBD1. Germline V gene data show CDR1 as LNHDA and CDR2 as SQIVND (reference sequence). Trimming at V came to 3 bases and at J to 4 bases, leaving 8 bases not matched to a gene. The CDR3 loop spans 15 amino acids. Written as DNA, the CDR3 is TGTGCCAGTAGTATTGAATCGACAGGGGCTTACGAGCAGTACTTC. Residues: CASSIESTGAYEQYF.

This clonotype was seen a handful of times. CDR3 coding DNA: TGTGCCAGCTCACCAGCGGGGGAGGATCAAGAGACCCAGTACTTC. Amino acid sequence: CASSPAGEDQETQYF. V usage is TRBV18 and J usage is TRBJ2-5, with 7 bases matching TRBD2. CDR3 length equals 15 residues. Per germline, CDR1 KGHSH and CDR2 LQKENI. V gave up 2 bases and J gave up 2 bases; unmatched junction bases: 5. The complete variable domain, with remaining parts taken from reference TRBV18 and TRBJ2-5, reads NAGVMQNPRHLVRRRGQEARLRCSPMKGHSHVYWYRQLPEEGLKFMVYLQKENIIDESGMPKERFSAEFPKEGPSILRIQQVVRGDSAAYFCASSPAGEDQETQYFGPGTRLLVL.

CDR3 sequence: CASSYSGLGQSEQYF. CDR3 DNA: TGTGCCAGCAGTTACTCGGGACTAGGCCAGAGCGAGCAGTACTTC. The V gene is TRBV6-6, the J gene TRBJ2-7, with 8 bases identical to TRBD2. The CDR3 runs to 15 residues. Germline V gene data show CDR1 as MNHNY and CDR2 as SVGAGI (reference sequence). V gave up 0 bases and J gave up 6 bases; unmatched junction bases: 7.

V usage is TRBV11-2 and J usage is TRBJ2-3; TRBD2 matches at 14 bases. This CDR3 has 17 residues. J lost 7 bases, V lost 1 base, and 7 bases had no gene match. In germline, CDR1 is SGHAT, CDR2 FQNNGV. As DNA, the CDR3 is TGTGCCAGCAGCTTAGTGAGACTAGCGGGGGGGCAAAATACGCAGTATTTT. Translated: CASSLVRLAGGQNTQYF. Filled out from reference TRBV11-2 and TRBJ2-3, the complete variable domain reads EAGVAQSPRYKIIEKRQSVAFWCNPISGHATLYWYQQILGQGPKLLIQFQNNGVVDDSQLPKDRFSAERLKGVDSTLKIQPAKLEDSAVYLCASSLVRLAGGQNTQYFGPGTRLTVL.

The CDR3 nucleotides are TGTGCCAGCAGTGGACAGGGTCCCCACTACGAGCAGTACTTC. This encodes CASSGQGPHYEQYF. This sequence joins TRBV27 and TRBJ2-7, with TRBD1 matching over 8 bases. The V segment lost 5 bases and the J segment 3 bases; nucleotides outside the gene matches: 6. The V gene's germline CDR1 is MNHEY and CDR2 SMNVEV (reference sequence). CDR3 length: 14 amino acids.

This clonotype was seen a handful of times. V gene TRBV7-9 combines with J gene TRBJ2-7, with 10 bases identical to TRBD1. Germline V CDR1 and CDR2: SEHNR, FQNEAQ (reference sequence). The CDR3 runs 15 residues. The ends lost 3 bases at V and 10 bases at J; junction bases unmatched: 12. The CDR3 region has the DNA TGTGCCAGCAGCTTGGACGGTACAGGACAGGGGGTACAGTACTTC. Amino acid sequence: CASSLDGTGQGVQYF.